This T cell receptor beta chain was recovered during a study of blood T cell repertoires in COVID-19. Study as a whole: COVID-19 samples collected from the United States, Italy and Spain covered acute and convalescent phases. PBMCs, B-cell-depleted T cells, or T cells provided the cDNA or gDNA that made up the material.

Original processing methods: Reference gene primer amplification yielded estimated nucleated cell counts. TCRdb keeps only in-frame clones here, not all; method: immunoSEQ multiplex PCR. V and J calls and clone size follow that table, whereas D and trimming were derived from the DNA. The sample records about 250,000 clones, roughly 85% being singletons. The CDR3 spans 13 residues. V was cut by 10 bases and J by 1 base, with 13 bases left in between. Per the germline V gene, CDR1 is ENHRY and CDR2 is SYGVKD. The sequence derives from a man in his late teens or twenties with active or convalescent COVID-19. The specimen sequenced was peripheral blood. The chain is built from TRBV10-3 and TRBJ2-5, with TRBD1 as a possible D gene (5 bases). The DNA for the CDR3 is TGTGCCACCGAACCCGACAGCCAAGAGACCCAGTACTTC. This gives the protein CATEPDSQETQYF.